These 27 T cell receptor beta chains were all obtained from the same sample, sequenced in a study of T cell repertoires in cytomegalovirus infection. In TCRdb, the reads were re-called with MiXCR into one record per CDR3 protein. The profile covers about 140,000 distinct CDR3 sequences, with approximately 5.9% appearing a single time and roughly 18% taken by the ten largest. The sample was PBMCs. All receptors derive from a human donor in good health (CMV status not recorded). Some clones in this sample may be carry-over from other donors' samples.

There are many counts of this clonotype. This chain joins TRBV29-1 and TRBJ1-6; no reliable D call. The CDR3 has 15 amino acids. The germline gives CDR1 SQVTM, CDR2 ANQGSEA. Trimming stripped 6 bases from V and 9 bases from J, with 21 bases between. The CDR3 region is CSVPTGLLSGSPLHF. CDR3 DNA sequence: TGCAGCGTCCCAACGGGCCTTCTCTCGGGTTCACCCCTCCACTTT.

The chain is built from TRBV14 and TRBJ1-2; D remains ambiguous. Trimming removed 7 bases from V and 4 bases from J, with 16 bases in between. Germline-derived CDR1 and CDR2 are SGHDN and FVKESK. The CDR3 extends over 14 amino acids. This chain's CDR3 is CASTPMGRPYGYTF. Here the CDR3 DNA reads TGTGCCAGCACCCCCATGGGAAGACCCTATGGCTACACCTTC.

Many counts were recorded for this clonotype. The V gene is TRBV20-1, the J gene TRBJ2-3; 8 bases line up with TRBD2. The J segment lost 6 bases and the V segment lost 5 bases, leaving 10 bases of the junction unmatched. The CDR3 covers 14 residues. Germline values: CDR1 DFQATT, CDR2 SNEGSKA (reference sequence). As DNA, the CDR3 is TGCAGTGCTTTACGCCGGGGGGGGATCGATACGCAGTATTTT. Translated: CSALRRGGIDTQYF.

This chain connects TRBV2 to TRBJ2-1; 10 nucleotides match TRBD2. The V and J ends lost 7 bases and 5 bases, in that order; junction bases with no gene match: 8. The CDR3 runs to 15 residues. Per germline, CDR1 SNHLY and CDR2 FYNNEI. CDR3 DNA: TGTGCCAGCAAGAAACTAGCGGGGACCAACAATGAGCAGTTCTTC. It translates to CASKKLAGTNNEQFF. Supplemented by reference TRBV2 and TRBJ2-1, the full variable domain reads EPEVTQTPSHQVTQMGQEVILRCVPISNHLYFYWYRQILGQKVEFLVSFYNNEISEKSEIFDDQFSVERPDGSNFTLKIRSTKLEDSAMYFCASKKLAGTNNEQFFGPGTRLTVL.

This clonotype was observed at least ten times. The gene calls are TRBV6-5 and TRBJ1-1; unclear D gene. Looked up from germline, CDR1 is MNHEY and CDR2 is SVGAGI. The CDR3 runs to 14 residues. V was shortened by 6 bases and J by 4 bases, with 15 bases between the two germline ends. The CDR3 region is CASSLPGAGTEAFF. The CDR3 nucleotides are TGTGCCAGCAGCCTCCCCGGCGCGGGCACTGAAGCTTTCTTT.

This clonotype was detected ten times or more. V gene TRBV10-3 combines with J gene TRBJ2-7, with 9 bases identical to TRBD1. V shed 8 bases and J 5 bases; nucleotides not matched to a gene: 7. CDR3 length: 13 amino acids. Germline V lookup: CDR1 ENHRY, CDR2 SYGVKD. CDR3 bases: TGTGCCATCTCGGGGACAGGGCGAAACGAGCAGTACTTC. Encoded protein: CAISGTGRNEQYF.

This clonotype occurred many times. The CDR3 DNA reads as TGTGCCAGCAGTTTCCGGGACGATGGGGGCACTGAAGCTTTCTTT. Its protein product is CASSFRDDGGTEAFF. This sequence joins TRBV12-3 or TRBV12-4 and TRBJ1-1, with D possibly TRBD1 on 5 matching bases. The V and J ends lost 3 bases and 4 bases respectively, with 15 bases between them. This CDR3 has 15 amino acids.

This clonotype was observed a few times. The V gene is TRBV2, the J gene TRBJ1-1; TRBD1 aligns across 9 bases. J gave up 1 base and V 9 bases, and 6 bases lay outside the gene matches. Germline assignment: CDR1 SNHLY and CDR2 FYNNEI. This CDR3 spans 14 amino acids. The CDR3 protein is CARGTGGPNTEAFF. The CDR3 nucleotides are TGTGCCAGGGGAACAGGGGGCCCGAACACTGAAGCTTTCTTT.

This clonotype was seen many times. J is TRBJ1-6 and V is TRBV7-3, with a possible D match to TRBD1 (6 bases). The CDR3 sequence is 15 residues long. Germline-derived CDR1 and CDR2 are SGHTA and FQGTGA. Trimming stripped 5 bases from V and 10 bases from J, with 18 bases between. Here the CDR3 DNA reads TGTGCCAGCAGCCTCTTTTCAGGGGAGTTGTCACCCCTCCACTTT. Its protein product is CASSLFSGELSPLHF.

In this sample, this clonotype turned up many times. This chain links TRBV12-3 or TRBV12-4 with TRBJ1-1; D gene ambiguous. This CDR3 is built from 14 residues. Trimming stripped 3 bases from V and 0 bases from J, with 8 bases between. The CDR3 spells CASSLRQMNTEAFF. CDR3 coding DNA: TGTGCCAGCAGTTTGAGGCAGATGAACACTGAAGCTTTCTTT.

This clonotype has just a few counts. V and J are TRBV7-8 and TRBJ1-2; 10 bases align to TRBD1. The germline V gene has CDR1 SGHVS and CDR2 FQNEAQ. The CDR3 is 17 residues long. The V gene end was trimmed by 5 bases and the J gene end by 2 bases; junction bases not matched to a gene: 11. The CDR3 DNA reads TGTGCCAGCAGCCTCACCGGGACAGGGGTCCGGAACTATGGCTACACCTTC. Its protein is CASSLTGTGVRNYGYTF. The full variable domain, in which reference TRBV7-8 and TRBJ1-2 provide the parts outside the CDR3, is GAGVSQSPRYKVAKRGQDVALRCDPISGHVSLFWYQQALGQGPEFLTYFQNEAQLDKSGLPSDRFFAERPEGSVSTLKIQRTQQEDSAVYLCASSLTGTGVRNYGYTFGSGTRLTVV.

On this clonotype itself: One end of the junction is discordant with germline, which a read error may explain. This chain connects TRBV15 to TRBJ2-1; D may be TRBD1 (5 bases). Germline values: CDR1 LNHNV, CDR2 YYDKDF (reference sequence). The CDR3 consists of 15 residues. The CDR3 sequence is CATEKTDGWGNKQFF. CDR3 DNA sequence: TGTGCCACCGAAAAAACCGACGGGTGGGGCAATAAGCAGTTCTTC.

This clonotype was recorded at least ten times. The rearrangement joins TRBV20-1 to TRBJ2-5, with TRBD2 identical over 14 bases. After removal of 2 bases from V and 3 bases from J, the junction contained 2 bases not matched to a gene. This CDR3 comprises 15 residues. Germline loops: CDR1 DFQATT, CDR2 SNEGSKA (reference sequence). CDR3 in DNA: TGCAGTGCTAGACGGGGACTAGCGGGGGAAGAGACCCAGTACTTC. Encoded protein: CSARRGLAGEETQYF.

This clonotype was observed many times. The CDR3 nucleotides read TGTGCCAGCAGCCCCGTAGTCGGGGTAGAGGAGACCCAGTACTTC. Protein sequence: CASSPVVGVEETQYF. The V call is TRBV7-2, the J call TRBJ2-5, with a weak D call TRBD2 (5 bases). In germline, CDR1 is SGHTA, CDR2 FQGNSA. The CDR3 sequence is 15 residues long. Between the trimmed V and J ends, which lost 5 bases and 5 bases, there was a span of 18 bases.

This clonotype has at least ten counts. J is TRBJ2-1 and V is TRBV7-2; a possible D gene is TRBD1 (6 bases). Trimming removed 4 bases from V and 5 bases from J, with 12 bases in between. The germline CDR1 and CDR2 sequences are SGHTA and FQGNSA. The CDR3 loop spans 14 amino acids. CDR3 loop: CASSSQGSNNEQFF. In DNA, the CDR3 is TGTGCCAGCAGCTCACAGGGATCGAACAATGAGCAGTTCTTC. The variable domain in full, completed from reference TRBV7-2 and TRBJ2-1, reads GAGVSQSPSNKVTEKGKDVELRCDPISGHTALYWYRQSLGQGLEFLIYFQGNSAPDKSGLPSDRFSAERTGGSVSTLTIQRTQQEDSAVYLCASSSQGSNNEQFFGPGTRLTVL.

This clonotype has a count of ten or more. The V and J genes are TRBV6-1 and TRBJ2-2; 8 bases are a match to TRBD2. CDR3 length: 15 residues. Germline loops: CDR1 MNHNS, CDR2 SASEGT. V lost 6 bases and J lost 6; bases outside the gene matches: 9. CDR3 loop: CASSSLGGVSGELFF. The CDR3, as DNA: TGTGCCAGCAGCTCACTCGGGGGGGTTTCCGGGGAGCTGTTTTTT.

This clonotype was observed many times. The rearrangement links TRBV29-1 to TRBJ1-1; TRBD1 might be the D (5 bases). Trimming stripped 3 bases from V and 6 bases from J, with 14 bases between. From germline, CDR1 is SQVTM and CDR2 ANQGSEA. This CDR3 has 13 residues. DNA for the CDR3: TGCAGCGTTGATGGGGGGGGGGAGGCTGAAGCTTTCTTT. Protein sequence: CSVDGGGEAEAFF.

This clonotype was recorded many times. V is TRBV28 and J is TRBJ2-6; D perhaps matches TRBD1 (6 bases). Trimming took 7 bases from V and 0 from J, leaving 13 bases between them. Germline-derived CDR1 and CDR2 are MDHEN and SYDVKM. The CDR3 is made up of 16 amino acids. The CDR3 DNA reads TGTGCCAGCAAAGACAGGTCCCCCTCTGGGGCCAACGTCCTGACTTTC. Translation: CASKDRSPSGANVLTF. Full variable domain (outside the CDR3, taken from reference TRBV28 and TRBJ2-6): DVKVTQSSRYLVKRTGEKVFLECVQDMDHENMFWYRQDPGLGLRLIYFSYDVKMKEKGDIPEGYSVSREKKERFSLILESASTNQTSMYLCASKDRSPSGANVLTFGAGSRLTVL.

This clonotype was recorded at least ten times. The CDR3 region is CASSPAGGQVINSPLHF. CDR3 coding DNA: TGTGCCAGCAGCCCAGCAGGAGGACAGGTGATTAATTCACCCCTCCACTTT. The rearrangement links TRBV7-6 to TRBJ1-6; the match to TRBD1 covers 7 bases. V trimming: 5 bases; J trimming: 6 bases; junction bases outside the gene matches: 13. CDR1 is SGHVS, CDR2 FNYEAQ, per germline. This CDR3 is built from 17 residues. The whole variable domain, filled in from reference TRBV7-6 and TRBJ1-6, reads GAGVSQSPRYKVTKRGQDVALRCDPISGHVSLYWYRQALGQGPEFLTYFNYEAQQDKSGLPNDRFSAERPEGSISTLTIQRTEQRDSAMYRCASSPAGGQVINSPLHFGNGTRLTVT.

This clonotype was recorded a few times. The J gene is TRBJ2-7, the V gene TRBV28; 7 nucleotides agree with TRBD2. The germline V gene has CDR1 MDHEN and CDR2 SYDVKM. The CDR3 loop spans 14 amino acids. V lost 7 bases, J lost 4 bases, and 10 bases stayed unmatched. For the CDR3, the DNA is TGTGCCAGCACCACCGGGGGGAAAGCATACGAGCAGTACTTC. It is translated as CASTTGGKAYEQYF.

This clonotype was recorded many times. The chain joins TRBV7-9 to TRBJ2-1; the D call may be TRBD1 or TRBD2 (6 bases each). The V end lost 3 bases, the J end lost 3 bases, and 12 bases lay between the germline ends. Germline V lookup: CDR1 SEHNR, CDR2 FQNEAQ (reference sequence). The CDR3 length is 15 residues. CDR3: CASSFGGHIYNEQFF. CDR3 in DNA: TGTGCCAGCAGCTTCGGGGGACACATCTACAATGAGCAGTTCTTC.

Ten or more counts support this clonotype. The chain has TRBV11-2 and TRBJ1-1; D possibly corresponds to TRBD1 (5 bases). V was cut by 0 bases and J by 0 bases, with 17 bases left in between. Germline V gives CDR1 SGHAT, CDR2 FQNNGV. The CDR3 sequence is 18 residues long. CDR3 residues: CASSLDPRAGGMNTEAFF. CDR3 nucleotides: TGTGCCAGCAGCTTAGATCCCAGGGCAGGTGGCATGAACACTGAAGCTTTCTTT. Full variable domain (rest looked up from reference TRBV11-2 and TRBJ1-1): EAGVAQSPRYKIIEKRQSVAFWCNPISGHATLYWYQQILGQGPKLLIQFQNNGVVDDSQLPKDRFSAERLKGVDSTLKIQPAKLEDSAVYLCASSLDPRAGGMNTEAFFGQGTRLTVV.

At least ten counts were recorded for this clonotype. The chain carries TRBV7-6 and TRBJ2-7; D might be TRBD1 (6 bases). This CDR3 has 16 amino acids. V lost 4 bases, J lost 1 base, and 17 bases lay in between. The germline gives CDR1 SGHVS, CDR2 FNYEAQ. CDR3 sequence: CASSSGSRGSSYEQYF. CDR3 nucleotide sequence: TGTGCCAGCAGCTCCGGAAGCAGGGGCAGTTCCTACGAGCAGTACTTC.

The genes are TRBV20-1 and TRBJ2-3, with TRBD2 identical over 11 bases. Germline CDR1 and CDR2: DFQATT and SNEGSKA (reference sequence). Losses at the gene ends were 5 bases for V and 4 bases for J; bases not matched to a gene: 14. The CDR3 totals 17 residues. DNA for the CDR3: TGCAGTGCTCCCAAGTCAACTAGCGGGGGTGCCGCAGATACGCAGTATTTT. Protein product: CSAPKSTSGGAADTQYF.

This clonotype was counted a few times. The CDR3: CSVVRTGNTEAFF. The CDR3 nucleotides are TGCAGCGTTGTGAGGACAGGGAACACTGAAGCTTTCTTT. This chain connects TRBV29-1 to TRBJ1-1; 7 bases agree with TRBD1. Unmatched junction bases numbered 3, after V lost 4 bases and J lost 1 base. The CDR3 extends over 13 amino acids. Germline-derived CDR1 and CDR2 are SQVTM and ANQGSEA. Full variable domain (outside the CDR3, taken from reference TRBV29-1 and TRBJ1-1): SAVISQKPSRDICQRGTSLTIQCQVDSQVTMMFWYRQQPGQSLTLIATANQGSEATYESGFVIDKFPISRPNLTFSTLTVSNMSPEDSSIYLCSVVRTGNTEAFFGQGTRLTVV.

This clonotype has just a few counts. The chain uses TRBV15 and TRBJ1-1; D is undetermined. The CDR3 is made up of 14 amino acids. Trimming left V 1 base short and J 0 bases short, with 6 bases between. Germline V gene lookup returns CDR1 LNHNV and CDR2 YYDKDF (reference sequence). The CDR3 nucleotides are TGTGCCACCAGCAGAGGTACCCTGAACACTGAAGCTTTCTTT. Protein product: CATSRGTLNTEAFF.

This clonotype was seen at least ten times. This chain uses TRBV7-8 with TRBJ2-5; D unresolved. The germline gives CDR1 SGHVS, CDR2 FQNEAQ. V was cut by 2 bases and J by 0 bases, with 7 bases left in between. The CDR3 runs to 14 residues. The CDR3 is CASSLSAHQETQYF. The CDR3 bases are TGTGCCAGCAGCTTATCGGCTCACCAAGAGACCCAGTACTTC. The variable domain in full, with the rest retrieved from reference TRBV7-8 and TRBJ2-5, is GAGVSQSPRYKVAKRGQDVALRCDPISGHVSLFWYQQALGQGPEFLTYFQNEAQLDKSGLPSDRFFAERPEGSVSTLKIQRTQQEDSAVYLCASSLSAHQETQYFGPGTRLLVL.